This entry concerns a single TCR beta chain. Its antigen is still unknown. This sample stems from a study of OX40 agonist ivuxolimab in advanced cancers. The study, taken as a whole, reports: Mean expanded clone counts were higher in CD8+ than CD4+ T cells.

This table comes from immunoSEQ multiplex PCR, and its TCRdb copy is limited to in-frame clones, with some not included. The sample shows some 150,000 clones, less than 95% of them seen only once. V lost 3 bases and J 2 bases, leaving 7 bases between the germline ends. CDR3 length: 13 residues. Germline CDR1 reads MNHNS; CDR2 reads SASEGT. The receptor's source is an adult with an advanced solid tumor such as melanoma, head and neck, liver or kidney cancer. The chain uses TRBV6-1 and TRBJ2-5, with no clear D. Source: CD4+ or CD8+ T cells sorted from blood, taken in a trial of the OX40 agonist ivuxolimab. The CDR3 nucleotides read TGTGCCAGCAGTGAGCAGTTTCAAGAGACCCAGTACTTC. Amino acids: CASSEQFQETQYF.